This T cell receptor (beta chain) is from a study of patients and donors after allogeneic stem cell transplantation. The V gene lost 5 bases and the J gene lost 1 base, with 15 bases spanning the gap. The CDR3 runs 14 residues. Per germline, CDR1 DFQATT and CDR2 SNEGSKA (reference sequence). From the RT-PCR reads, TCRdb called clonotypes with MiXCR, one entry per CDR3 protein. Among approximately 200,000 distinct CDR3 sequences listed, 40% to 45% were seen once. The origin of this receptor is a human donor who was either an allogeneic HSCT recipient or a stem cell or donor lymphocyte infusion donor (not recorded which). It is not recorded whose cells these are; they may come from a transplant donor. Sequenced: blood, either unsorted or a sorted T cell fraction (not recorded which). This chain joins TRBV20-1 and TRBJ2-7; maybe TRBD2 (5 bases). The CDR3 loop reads CSAEGRGHSYEQYF. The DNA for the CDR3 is TGCAGTGCTGAAGGGCGCGGGCATTCCTACGAGCAGTACTTC.